This is a list of T cell receptor beta chains from one sample in a study of cytomegalovirus exposure and HLA in healthy donors. Measured with immunoSEQ multiplex PCR; TCRdb has only the in-frame clones, and not every one. This table holds under 150,000 clones, 70% to 80% found once. Sequencing was carried out using PBMCs. The receptors derive from a man aged 30-40 years in good health and CMV-seronegative. Each CDR3 is given with its conserved first and last residue. D genes are given only for firm matches. Clone size is not always given. Where it is, it says once, few, many or a class for expanded clones.

D	V	J	size	DNA	CDR3
TRBD1	TRBV4-1	TRBJ1-2	NA	TGCGCCAGCAGCCACCCGGGACAGGGGGCCTATGGCTACACCTTC	CASSHPGQGAYGYTF
TRBD1	TRBV9	TRBJ1-1	once	TGTGCCAGCAGCGCAACCGGGACAGGGGTTTCTCGCACTGAAGCTTTCTTT	CASSATGTGVSRTEAFF
NA	TRBV2	TRBJ1-3	few	TGTGCCAGCAAGTTAGTCAACACCATATATTTT	CASKLVNTIYF
NA	TRBV28	TRBJ2-1	NA	TGTGCCAGCACCACTAGGGTCCATGAGCAGTTCTTC	CASTTRVHEQFF
TRBD2	TRBV28	TRBJ2-1	NA	TGTGCCGGCCGGCCAGCGGGAGAGGGCAATGAGCAGTTCTTC	CAGRPAGEGNEQFF
NA	TRBV7-3	TRBJ2-5	NA	TGTGCCAGCAGCTTACTAGACCAAGAGACCCAGTACTTC	CASSLLDQETQYF
TRBD2	TRBV7-9	TRBJ2-1	NA	TGTGCCAGCAGCTTAGAAGCGGGGGCGTACAATGAGCAGTTCTTC	CASSLEAGAYNEQFF
NA	TRBV2	TRBJ1-1	NA	TGTGCCAGCAGTACCCGACCGGGGGGGGCGGGCACTGAAGCTTTCTTT	CASSTRPGGAGTEAFF
NA	TRBV5-1	TRBJ2-3	medium-sized	TGCGCCAGCACAAACACAGATACGCAGTATTTT	CASTNTDTQYF
TRBD1	TRBV5-1	TRBJ1-1	NA	TGCGCCAGCAGCTCGCAACAGGGGCGGATAAACACTGAAGCTTTCTTT	CASSSQQGRINTEAFF
TRBD2	TRBV25-1	TRBJ2-2	NA	TGTGCCAGCAGTGACCCCGGACTAGCGGGGACCGGGGAGCTGTTTTTT	CASSDPGLAGTGELFF
TRBD2	TRBV5-6	TRBJ2-7	NA	TGTGCCAGCAGCGGCGCGGGACTATACGAGCAGTACTTC	CASSGAGLYEQYF